This T cell receptor (beta chain) was sequenced in a study of blood T cell repertoires in COVID-19. Trimming removed 4 bases from V and 6 bases from J; junction bases left unmatched: 11. This CDR3 is 17 amino acids long. Germline CDR1 and CDR2: SGDLS and YYNGEE. Here immunoSEQ multiplex PCR was the method, and the copy in TCRdb shows in-frame clones only, minus some. Altogether a few hundred thousand clones are present, around 85% being singletons, with the ten largest covering roughly 2.4%. V gene TRBV9 combines with J gene TRBJ2-3; 13 positions agree with TRBD2. The source is a woman in her forties or fifties with acute or convalescent COVID-19. Sequencing used peripheral blood. The CDR3 sequence is CASSPRTSGGFKDTQYF. DNA of the CDR3: TGTGCCAGCAGCCCCCGGACTAGCGGGGGCTTTAAGGATACGCAGTATTTT.